The next 5 T cell receptor beta chains were all read from a single sample in a study of T cell repertoires in cytomegalovirus infection. Antigens for these TCRs are unknown. TCRdb re-derived calls from the reads in MiXCR, one entry per CDR3 protein. The sample carries approximately 770,000 distinct CDR3 sequences, 25% to 35% recorded once. Sequencing was performed on cultured CD8+ T cells from PBMCs, taken from culture after CMV antigen stimulation. The origin of the receptors is a human donor in good health (CMV status not recorded). Some clones in this sample may be carry-over from other donors' samples.

The chain joins TRBV10-3 to TRBJ2-1; 11 nucleotides line up with TRBD2. CDR3 length: 15 residues. In germline, CDR1 is ENHRY, CDR2 SYGVKD. V was clipped by 4 bases and J by 7 bases; unmatched bases: 6. CDR3 residues: CAISVSGGAANEQFF. CDR3 coding DNA: TGTGCCATCAGTGTTAGCGGGGGGGCGGCGAATGAGCAGTTCTTC.

The CDR3 coding sequence is TGTGCCAGCAGTTTGGGGGCGGGGTACTCCTACAATGAGCAGTTCTTC. Translating gives CASSLGAGYSYNEQFF. The genes are TRBV27 and TRBJ2-1; D is tentatively TRBD1 or TRBD2 (6 bases each). CDR3 size: 16 residues. With 3 bases removed from V and 0 bases from J, the gap between germline ends came to 12 bases. CDR1 and CDR2 from the germline V gene are MNHEY and SMNVEV (reference sequence).

This clonotype was seen more than once but under ten times. The V call is TRBV7-9, the J call TRBJ2-3; unclear D gene. The CDR3 is 14 amino acids. V was clipped by 4 bases and J by 2 bases, with 10 bases between them. Germline loops: CDR1 SEHNR, CDR2 FQNEAQ (reference sequence). CDR3 sequence: CASSSLDNTDTQYF. The CDR3 DNA is TGTGCCAGCAGCTCTCTAGATAACACAGATACGCAGTATTTT. Full variable domain (rest looked up from reference TRBV7-9 and TRBJ2-3): DTGVSQNPRHKITKRGQNVTFRCDPISEHNRLYWYRQTLGQGPEFLTYFQNEAQLEKSRLLSDRFSAERPKGSFSTLEIQRTEQGDSAMYLCASSSLDNTDTQYFGPGTRLTVL.

The chain has TRBV12-3 or TRBV12-4 and TRBJ1-4; D is uncertain. V was shortened by 2 bases and J by 8 bases, with 12 bases between the two germline ends. The CDR3 loop spans 14 amino acids. The CDR3 protein is CASSLWAAWEKLFF. DNA of the CDR3: TGTGCCAGCAGTTTATGGGCGGCTTGGGAAAAACTGTTTTTT.

This clonotype has a count of ten or more. V is TRBV7-6 and J is TRBJ1-6; D is perhaps TRBD1 (5 bases). V gave up 0 bases and J gave up 6 bases, with 9 bases separating them. Per the germline V gene, CDR1 is SGHVS and CDR2 is FNYEAQ. The CDR3 is made up of 15 amino acids. The CDR3 sequence is CASSLATVSNSPLHF. The CDR3 bases are TGTGCCAGCAGCTTAGCGACAGTGTCTAATTCACCCCTCCACTTT.